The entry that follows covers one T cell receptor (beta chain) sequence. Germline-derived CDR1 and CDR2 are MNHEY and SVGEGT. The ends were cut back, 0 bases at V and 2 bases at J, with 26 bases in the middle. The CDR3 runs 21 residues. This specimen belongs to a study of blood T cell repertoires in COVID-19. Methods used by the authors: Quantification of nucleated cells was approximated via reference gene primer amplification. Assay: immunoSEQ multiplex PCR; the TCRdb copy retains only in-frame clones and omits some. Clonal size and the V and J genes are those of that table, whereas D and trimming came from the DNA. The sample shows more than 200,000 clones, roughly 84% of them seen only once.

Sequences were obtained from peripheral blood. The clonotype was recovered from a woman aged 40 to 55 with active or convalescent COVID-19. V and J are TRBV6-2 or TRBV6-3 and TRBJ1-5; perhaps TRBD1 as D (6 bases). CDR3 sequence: CASSYSITRTVVPVGNQPQHF. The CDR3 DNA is TGTGCCAGCAGTTACTCGATAACGCGGACAGTGGTCCCGGTAGGCAATCAGCCCCAGCATTTT.